The 15 T cell receptor beta chains reported below all come from one sample, sequenced in a study of blood T cell repertoires in COVID-19. This table comes from immunoSEQ multiplex PCR, and its TCRdb copy is limited to in-frame clones, with some not included. The repertoire consists of approximately 270,000 clones, with roughly 88% occurring once and the leading ten covering more than 9.5%. The material sequenced was peripheral blood. The receptors stem from a woman in her seventies with acute or convalescent COVID-19.

The genes are TRBV3-1 (or the pseudogene TRBV3-2) and TRBJ1-1; TRBD1 matches at 10 bases. V was pared by 5 bases and J by 1 base, with 7 bases of the junction left unmatched. Germline V gene sequence: CDR1 LGHDT, CDR2 YNNKEL (reference sequence). The CDR3 contains 16 residues. CDR3 amino acids: CASSRDRGTPNTEAFF. The CDR3 nucleotides are TGTGCCAGCAGCAGGGACAGGGGTACTCCGAACACTGAAGCTTTCTTT.

This clone appeared a single time. The J gene is TRBJ2-7, the V gene TRBV5-1, with TRBD1 matching over 10 bases. The germline V gene encodes CDR1 SGHRS and CDR2 YFSETQ. The CDR3 extends over 15 amino acids. The CDR3 DNA sequence: TGCGCTACCGCCTCCGGGACAGGGGCCCCCTACGAGCAGTACTTC. It encodes CATASGTGAPYEQYF.

CDR3 DNA: TGTGCCAGCAGCCTTCTTAGGAACACTGAAGCTTTCTTT. This encodes CASSLLRNTEAFF. This chain uses TRBV3-1 (or the pseudogene TRBV3-2) with TRBJ1-1; no definite D call. The length of the CDR3 is 13 residues. From germline, CDR1 is LGHDT and CDR2 YNNKEL (reference sequence). V was shortened by 4 bases and J by 1 base, with 7 bases between the two germline ends.

This clone was picked up many times. The chain combines TRBV12-5 with TRBJ1-6; D gene uncertain. V lost 8 bases to trimming and J lost 4 bases, with 9 bases between them. Germline CDR1 and CDR2: LGHNT and FRNRAP. The length of the CDR3 is 13 residues. As DNA, the CDR3 is TGTGCTAGTCGTACAGCATATAATTCACCCCTCCACTTT. Its translation: CASRTAYNSPLHF.

The CDR3 nucleotides are TGTGCCAGCAGCCTCTTGGGGGGGAACACTGAAGCTTTCTTT. Its protein is CASSLLGGNTEAFF. The chain has TRBV3-1 (or the pseudogene TRBV3-2) and TRBJ1-1; weak D call: TRBD1 (5 bases). Trimming removed 4 bases at V and 1 base at J, with 10 bases between. The CDR3 sequence is 14 residues long. The germline gives CDR1 LGHDT, CDR2 YNNKEL (reference sequence).

This clone was recorded a few times. V gene TRBV6-1 combines with J gene TRBJ2-5; perhaps TRBD2 as D (6 bases). The CDR3 consists of 15 residues. Germline V gene lookup returns CDR1 MNHNS and CDR2 SASEGT. Trimming shortened V by 1 base and J by 5 bases, and 14 bases separated the two germline ends. CDR3 amino acids: CASSEVYGRGETQYF. Written as DNA, the CDR3 is TGTGCCAGCAGTGAAGTTTACGGGAGAGGGGAGACCCAGTACTTC.

V and J are TRBV3-1 (or the pseudogene TRBV3-2) and TRBJ1-6; D is ambiguous. The germline CDR1 and CDR2 sequences are LGHDT and YNNKEL (reference sequence). The CDR3 runs to 15 residues. Trimming removed 4 bases at V and 7 bases at J, with 14 bases between. The DNA for the CDR3 is TGTGCCAGCAGCCGCCGGACTCCCAGAAATTCACCCCTCCACTTT. This translates into CASSRRTPRNSPLHF.

The chain joins TRBV7-3 to TRBJ2-1, with D unclear. Germline V gene data show CDR1 as SGHTA and CDR2 as FQGTGA. V shed 4 bases and J shed 6 bases, with 10 bases lying between them. The CDR3 is made up of 13 amino acids. The CDR3 loop is CASSSPGGNEQFF. For the CDR3, the DNA is TGTGCCAGCAGCTCCCCCGGCGGCAATGAGCAGTTCTTC.

J is TRBJ2-2 and V is TRBV11-2; D ambiguous. Germline V gene lookup returns CDR1 SGHAT and CDR2 FQNNGV. The CDR3 length is 13 residues. V was pared by 8 bases and J by 1 base, with 8 bases between. The CDR3 here is CASRDLNTGELFF. The CDR3 region has the DNA TGTGCCAGCCGCGACTTGAACACCGGGGAGCTGTTTTTT.

J is TRBJ2-7 and V is TRBV6-5; TRBD2 matches at 12 bases. After removal of 7 bases from V and 3 bases from J, the junction contained 4 bases not matched to a gene. The CDR3 runs to 14 residues. Per the germline V gene, CDR1 is MNHEY and CDR2 is SVGAGI. This CDR3 is CASTRTSGVYEQYF. In nucleotides, the CDR3 is TGTGCCAGCACCCGGACTAGCGGGGTCTACGAGCAGTACTTC.

This clone was seen a handful of times. The V and J genes are TRBV4-1 and TRBJ1-6; D is perhaps TRBD1 (5 bases). V was pared by 0 bases and J by 7 bases, with 16 bases between. The V gene's germline CDR1 is MGHRA and CDR2 YSYEKL. This CDR3 region has 17 residues. The CDR3 reads CASSQDSQGLINSPLHF. The DNA for the CDR3 is TGCGCCAGCAGCCAAGATAGTCAGGGACTGATCAATTCACCCCTCCACTTT.

The chain combines TRBV5-4 with TRBJ2-3; 14 positions match TRBD2. Unmatched junction bases numbered 12, after V lost 5 bases and J lost 4 bases. Per germline, CDR1 SGHNT and CDR2 YYREEE (reference sequence). The CDR3 loop spans 18 amino acids. CDR3 bases: TGTGCCAGCAGTTCTAAGAAACCGGGACTAGCGGGAGCAGATACGCAGTATTTT. The encoded protein is CASSSKKPGLAGADTQYF.

The chain uses TRBV14 and TRBJ2-3; a possible D gene is TRBD2 (6 bases). V was shortened by 3 bases and J by 3 bases, with 16 bases between the two germline ends. Per germline, CDR1 SGHDN and CDR2 FVKESK. The CDR3 is 16 residues long. CDR3 DNA sequence: TGTGCCAGCAGCCATCCCGGAGCGGGTATGACAGATACGCAGTATTTT. Translating gives CASSHPGAGMTDTQYF.

The chain joins TRBV9 to TRBJ2-3, with D possibly TRBD2 on 5 matching bases. V gave up 2 bases and J gave up 2 bases, with 9 bases separating them. Germline V gives CDR1 SGDLS, CDR2 YYNGEE. CDR3 length equals 14 residues. The DNA of the CDR3 is TGTGCCAGCAGCGTGGCGGGTTTCACAGATACGCAGTATTTT. Protein: CASSVAGFTDTQYF. Combining the CDR3 with reference TRBV9 and TRBJ2-3 gives the whole variable domain DSGVTQTPKHLITATGQRVTLRCSPRSGDLSVYWYQQSLDQGLQFLIQYYNGEERAKGNILERFSAQQFPDLHSELNLSSLELGDSALYFCASSVAGFTDTQYFGPGTRLTVL.

This rearrangement joins TRBV21-1 to TRBJ1-2; the table's TRBD1 call for D was not verified on the DNA. TRBV21-1 is a recognized pseudogene. The CDR3 has 17 amino acids. The CDR3 DNA is TGTGCCGCCAGATTTCCGCCGATCCCTGGGGCCAACTATGGCTACACCTTC. Protein: CAARFPPIPGANYGYTF.